Listed here is a single T cell receptor (beta chain). V lost 4 bases and J lost 5, with 16 bases in between. The germline gives CDR1 KGHDR, CDR2 SFDVKD. This CDR3 comprises 15 residues. The entry originates in a study of blood T cell repertoires in COVID-19. Overall study: There were acute and convalescent COVID-19 samples, and they came from the United States, Italy and Spain.

Seattle researchers signed up patients amid active infection and tracked them longitudinally. Authors' methods: Amplification of reference gene primers provided the estimated nucleated cell counts. Sequenced by immunoSEQ multiplex PCR; TCRdb stores in-frame clones only, minus some. The V and J calls and clone size are taken from that table; D and trimming were inferred from the DNA. Of roughly 120,000 clones listed, roughly 90% are singletons. This receptor was taken from a man aged 60 to 75 with COVID-19, enrolled during active disease. The chain recombines TRBV24-1 with TRBJ1-2; the D gene is possibly TRBD1 (6 bases). The sequencing sample was made of peripheral blood. The CDR3 DNA follows: TGTGCCACCAGTGACCCCGGGGCAGGGGCTTATGGCTACACCTTC. Its protein product is CATSDPGAGAYGYTF.